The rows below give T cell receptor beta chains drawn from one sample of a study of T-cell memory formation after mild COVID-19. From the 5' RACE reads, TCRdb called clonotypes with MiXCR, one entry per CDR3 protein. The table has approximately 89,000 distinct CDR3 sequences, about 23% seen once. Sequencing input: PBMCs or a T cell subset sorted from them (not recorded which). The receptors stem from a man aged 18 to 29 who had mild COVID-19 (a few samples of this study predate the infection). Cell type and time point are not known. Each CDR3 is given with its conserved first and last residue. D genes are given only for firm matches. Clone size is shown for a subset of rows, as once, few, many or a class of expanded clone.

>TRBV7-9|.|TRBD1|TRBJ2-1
TGTGCCAGCAGCTTAACGGACAGGGCATTCAATGAGCAGTTCTTC
CASSLTDRAFNEQFF
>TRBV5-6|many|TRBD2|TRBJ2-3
TGTGCCAGCAGCCGCCTCGGAGCGGGGGGTGGCACAGATACGCAGTATTTT
CASSRLGAGGGTDTQYF
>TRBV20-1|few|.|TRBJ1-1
TGCAGTGCACCCCTGGGAGGCACTGAAGCTTTCTTT
CSAPLGGTEAFF
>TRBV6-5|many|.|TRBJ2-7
TGTGCCAGCAGTTACTCGTTTGCACAGGGAATTGGCGGCGAGCAGTACTTC
CASSYSFAQGIGGEQYF
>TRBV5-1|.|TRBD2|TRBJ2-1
TGCGCCAGCAGCTGGACTAGCAGCAATGAGCAGTTCTTC
CASSWTSSNEQFF
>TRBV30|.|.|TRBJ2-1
TGTGCAACCGAGGTCAAACTGGGTGAGCAGTTCTTC
CATEVKLGEQFF
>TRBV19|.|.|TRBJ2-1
TGTGCCACCCGCCCGGGATCCTACAATGAGCAGTTCTTC
CATRPGSYNEQFF
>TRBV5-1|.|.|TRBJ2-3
TGCGCCAGCAGGCCAGGGAGTAGCACAGATACGCAGTATTTT
CASRPGSSTDTQYF
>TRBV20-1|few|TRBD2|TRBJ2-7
TGCAGTGCTAGATTTAGCGGGGGTCCCTACGAGCAGTACTTC
CSARFSGGPYEQYF
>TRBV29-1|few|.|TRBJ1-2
TGCAGCGCGCGAGGAGAGTTTACTCTCCACTATGGCTACACCTTC
CSARGEFTLHYGYTF
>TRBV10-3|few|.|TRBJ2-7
TGTGCCATCGCTTTAGTACGGGGGACAGAGTACGAGCAGTACTTC
CAIALVRGTEYEQYF
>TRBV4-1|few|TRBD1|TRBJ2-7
TGCGCCAGCAGCCAAATCCTGCTCGCGGACAGGGGCTACGAGCAGTACTTC
CASSQILLADRGYEQYF
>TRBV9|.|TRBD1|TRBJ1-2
TGTGCCAGCAGCTCCGACAGGGGACCTAACTATGGCTACACCTTC
CASSSDRGPNYGYTF
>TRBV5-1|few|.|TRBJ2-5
TGCGCCAGCAGCTTGCCAAAGAAGTCCGTAGGCGAGGAGACCCAGTACTTC
CASSLPKKSVGEETQYF
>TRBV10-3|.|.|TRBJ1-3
TGTGCCATCAGACTGCGGACTGCCTACTCTGGAAACACCATATATTTT
CAIRLRTAYSGNTIYF
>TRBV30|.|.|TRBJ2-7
TGTGCCTGGAGTGAGGCAGATTCCTACGAGCAGTACTTC
CAWSEADSYEQYF
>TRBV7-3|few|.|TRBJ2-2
TGTGCCAGCAGCGGCCCGGGGGGCGCGAACACCGGGGAGCTGTTTTTT
CASSGPGGANTGELFF
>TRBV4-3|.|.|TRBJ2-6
TGCGCCAGCAGTGGTGGGGCCAACGTCCTGACTTTC
CASSGGANVLTF
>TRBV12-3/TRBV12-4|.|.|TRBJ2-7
TGTGCCAGCAGTTTAATTTTGTCGGGGCAGTACTTC
CASSLILSGQYF
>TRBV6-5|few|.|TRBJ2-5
TGTGCCAGCAGTTACGGGGGGCTGAGTGAGACCCAGTACTTC
CASSYGGLSETQYF
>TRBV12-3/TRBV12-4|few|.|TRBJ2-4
TGTGCCAGCAGTTTAATAGTCGGGAGTTCACTAGCCAAAAACATTCAGTACTTC
CASSLIVGSSLAKNIQYF
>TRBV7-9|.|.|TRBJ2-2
TGTGCCAGCAGCTTAGTGGTGTCCACCGGGGAGCTGTTTTTT
CASSLVVSTGELFF
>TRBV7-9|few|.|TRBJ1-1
TGTGCCAGCAGCCCCAGCGCTGAAGCTTTCTTT
CASSPSAEAFF
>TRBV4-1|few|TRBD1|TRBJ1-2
TGCGCCAGCAGCCAGAGGGGACAGGGACTTTCTGGAGGCTACACCTTC
CASSQRGQGLSGGYTF
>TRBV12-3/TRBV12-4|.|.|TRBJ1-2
TGTGCCAGCAGTGCGGCTAGGATCGGGATCTCCTCCTACGGCTACACCTTC
CASSAARIGISSYGYTF
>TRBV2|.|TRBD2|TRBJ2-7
TGTGCCAGCTTCACCGGGACTAGATCTGGGGAGCAGTACTTC
CASFTGTRSGEQYF
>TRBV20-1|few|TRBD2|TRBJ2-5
TGCAGTGCCACCAAGACTAGCGGGGCCTTCCAAGAGACCCAGTACTTC
CSATKTSGAFQETQYF
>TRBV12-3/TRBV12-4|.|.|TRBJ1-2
TGTGCCAGCAGCCCAGGGGATAACTATGGCTACACCTTC
CASSPGDNYGYTF
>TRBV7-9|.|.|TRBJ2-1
TGTGCCAGCAGCTTTCATCTTTCTGGGGTCCATGAGCAGTTCTTC
CASSFHLSGVHEQFF
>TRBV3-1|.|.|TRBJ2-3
TGTGCCAGCAGCCCCGGTGGGGAACCAGATACGCAGTATTTT
CASSPGGEPDTQYF
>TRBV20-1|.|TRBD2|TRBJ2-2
TGCAGTGCTAGAGATTTAGCGGGGGGGCACGGGGAGCTGTTTTTT
CSARDLAGGHGELFF
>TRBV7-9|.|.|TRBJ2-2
TGTGCCAGCAGCGGGAGTGGGTCGAACACCGGGGAGCTGTTTTTT
CASSGSGSNTGELFF
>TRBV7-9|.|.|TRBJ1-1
TGTGCCAGCAGCTTAGGGACTTCTGAAGCTTTCTTT
CASSLGTSEAFF
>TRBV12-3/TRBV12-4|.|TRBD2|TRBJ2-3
TGTGCCAGCAGTTTCCGATCGAGCGGGGGGCGAGCCACAGATACGCAGTATTTT
CASSFRSSGGRATDTQYF
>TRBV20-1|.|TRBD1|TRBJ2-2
TGCAGTGCCCACAGGGGCGGCACCGGGGAGCTGTTTTTT
CSAHRGGTGELFF
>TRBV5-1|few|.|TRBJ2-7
TGCGCCAGCAGAGGGGCAGGGGCTGACGAGCAGTACTTC
CASRGAGADEQYF
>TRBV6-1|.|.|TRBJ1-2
TGTGCCAGCAGTGACCGGGGCTACACCTTC
CASSDRGYTF
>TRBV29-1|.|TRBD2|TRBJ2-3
TGCAGCGTTGAAGAAACTAGCGGGGGCCCACCCGGAGATACGCAGTATTTT
CSVEETSGGPPGDTQYF
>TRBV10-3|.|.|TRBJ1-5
TGTGCCACCGGACTGGGGGGGGCAGATAGCAATCAGCCCCAGCATTTT
CATGLGGADSNQPQHF
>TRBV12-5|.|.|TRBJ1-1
TGTGCTAGTGGTTGGAGGGACATTTCAGGGGACACTGAAGCTTTCTTT
CASGWRDISGDTEAFF
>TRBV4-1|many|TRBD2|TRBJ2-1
TGCGCCAGCAGCCAACCAGCGGGGGGGCTCTTGGATGAGCAGTTCTTC
CASSQPAGGLLDEQFF